These 26 T cell receptor beta chains came from one sample sequenced in a study of T-cell memory formation after mild COVID-19. TCRdb analysed the 5' RACE reads with MiXCR anew, one entry per CDR3 protein. The profile shows fewer than 250,000 distinct CDR3 sequences, approximately 15% of them singletons. The sequenced sample consisted of PBMCs or a T cell subset sorted from them (not recorded which). The receptor set was obtained from an adult woman who had mild COVID-19 (a few samples of this study predate the infection). Cell type and time point are not known.

The CDR3 here is CASSQGGTGANVLTF. CDR3 bases: TGCGCCAGCAGCCAAGGGGGGACTGGGGCCAACGTCCTGACTTTC. The chain recombines TRBV4-1 with TRBJ2-6; D may correspond to TRBD1 or TRBD2 (5 bases each). This CDR3 comprises 15 residues. Germline V lookup: CDR1 MGHRA, CDR2 YSYEKL. V was clipped by 1 base and J by 2 bases, with 6 bases between them.

The gene calls are TRBV9 and TRBJ2-6; TRBD1 or TRBD2 may be the D gene (5 bases each). The CDR3 sequence is 18 residues long. With 0 bases removed from V and 0 bases from J, the gap between germline ends came to 13 bases. Germline CDR1 reads SGDLS; CDR2 reads YYNGEE. The CDR3 DNA reads as TGTGCCAGCAGCGTAGCGGGGCGGGTCAGCTCTGGGGCCAACGTCCTGACTTTC. It encodes CASSVAGRVSSGANVLTF.

The chain employs TRBV6-5 and TRBJ1-1; weak D call: TRBD1 (6 bases). The CDR3 runs to 15 residues. Trimming shortened V by 5 bases and J by 0 bases, and 13 bases separated the two germline ends. Germline CDR1 and CDR2: MNHEY and SVGAGI. DNA for the CDR3: TGTGCCAGCAGTCCTCGGGGGCCCATGAACACTGAAGCTTTCTTT. Protein product: CASSPRGPMNTEAFF.

The chain uses TRBV4-3 and TRBJ2-7; weak D call: TRBD1 (5 bases). The ends were cut back, 0 bases at V and 3 bases at J, with 12 bases in the middle. Germline V gives CDR1 LGHNA, CDR2 YSLEER. The CDR3 totals 15 residues. CDR3 loop: CASSQEGWGNYEQYF. The CDR3 DNA reads TGCGCCAGCAGCCAAGAAGGCTGGGGCAACTACGAGCAGTACTTC.

This clonotype was recorded a few times. The gene calls are TRBV6-5 and TRBJ1-2; TRBD1 might be the D (5 bases). In germline, CDR1 is MNHEY, CDR2 SVGAGI. Trimming pared 7 bases from V and 0 bases from J, leaving 21 bases between. This CDR3 is 17 amino acids long. The DNA for the CDR3 is TGTGCCAGCACGCCCTTAATTAGGACAAGAGCTAACTATGGCTACACCTTC. Translated, it gives CASTPLIRTRANYGYTF.

V gene TRBV3-1 combines with J gene TRBJ1-2, with D perhaps matching TRBD1 (6 bases). The length of the CDR3 is 17 residues. V dropped 4 bases and J dropped 1 base, with 19 bases sitting between them. Germline-derived CDR1 and CDR2 are LGHDT and YNNKEL (reference sequence). The CDR3 protein is CASSRLGGQSINYGYTF. CDR3 bases: TGTGCCAGCAGCCGTCTGGGCGGACAGTCGATTAACTATGGCTACACCTTC.

J is TRBJ1-5 and V is TRBV2; 9 bases match TRBD1. The germline gives CDR1 SNHLY, CDR2 FYNNEI. The CDR3 is 15 residues long. The V segment lost 6 bases and the J segment 1 base; nucleotides outside the gene matches: 4. CDR3 in DNA: TGTGCCAGCAGAGGGGACAGGGCCAGCAATCAGCCCCAGCATTTT. Protein product: CASRGDRASNQPQHF.

J is TRBJ2-1 and V is TRBV9; D remains unclear. Deletions cut 1 base from V and 10 bases from J, with 6 bases between. Germline CDR1 and CDR2: SGDLS and YYNGEE. The CDR3 consists of 11 residues. The DNA for the CDR3 is TGTGCCAGCAGCGTATCTACCGAGCAGTTCTTC. It codes for CASSVSTEQFF.

This clonotype has only a few counts. V gene TRBV19 combines with J gene TRBJ2-5; 13 bases agree with TRBD2. Germline CDR1 reads LNHDA; CDR2 reads SQIVND (reference sequence). The CDR3 consists of 15 residues. V dropped 8 bases and J dropped 2; count of bases not matched to a gene: 5. The CDR3 spells CASRTSGGTQETQYF. CDR3 sequence (DNA): TGTGCCAGTCGGACTAGCGGGGGAACACAAGAGACCCAGTACTTC. Together with reference TRBV19 and TRBJ2-5, the CDR3 gives the full variable domain: DGGITQSPKYLFRKEGQNVTLSCEQNLNHDAMYWYRQDPGQGLRLIYYSQIVNDFQKGDIAEGYSVSREKKESFPLTVTSAQKNPTAFYLCASRTSGGTQETQYFGPGTRLLVL.

This clonotype was observed a few times. V and J are TRBV5-1 and TRBJ2-1; 8 bases are shared with TRBD2. Germline-derived CDR1 and CDR2 are SGHRS and YFSETQ. CDR3 size: 14 residues. The V segment lost 3 bases and the J segment 6 bases; nucleotides outside the gene matches: 5. CDR3 coding DNA: TGCGCCAGCAGCTGGAGCGGGGGAGGCAATGAGCAGTTCTTC. It encodes CASSWSGGGNEQFF.

Only a few counts were recorded for this clonotype. The chain employs TRBV4-1 and TRBJ2-7; 7 positions agree with TRBD2. From germline, CDR1 is MGHRA and CDR2 YSYEKL. The CDR3 runs 15 residues. The ends lost 4 bases at V and 2 bases at J; junction bases unmatched: 8. The CDR3, as DNA: TGCGCCAGCAGCCCTGCGGGGGTTGAACCCTACGAGCAGTACTTC. Translating gives CASSPAGVEPYEQYF.

The rearrangement joins TRBV18 to TRBJ1-1, with 10 bases aligning to TRBD1. Germline values: CDR1 KGHSH, CDR2 LQKENI. The CDR3 has 17 residues. J lost 3 bases, V lost 6 bases, and 13 bases had no gene match. The CDR3 DNA reads TGTGCCAGCTCGCCCGCCGTCGGGACAGGGGTTTACACTGAAGCTTTCTTT. It translates to CASSPAVGTGVYTEAFF.

The rearrangement joins TRBV18 to TRBJ2-7; D is undetermined. The ends were cut back, 6 bases at V and 2 bases at J, with 11 bases in the middle. Germline CDR1 KGHSH, CDR2 LQKENI. The CDR3 consists of 13 residues. This CDR3 is CASSQEIPYEQYF. In DNA, the CDR3 is TGTGCCAGCTCGCAAGAGATTCCCTACGAGCAGTACTTC.

This clonotype was observed many times. J is TRBJ2-1 and V is TRBV5-1; 11 positions match TRBD2. The CDR3 runs 17 residues. CDR1 is SGHRS, CDR2 YFSETQ, per germline. With 3 bases clipped from V and 6 bases from J, the junction kept 11 bases outside the gene matches. CDR3 amino acids: CASSSLLAGGLGNEQFF. The CDR3 coding sequence is TGCGCCAGCAGCTCTTTGTTAGCGGGGGGGCTCGGCAATGAGCAGTTCTTC.

This clonotype was detected a few times. The CDR3 DNA sequence: TGTGCCACCCGGACTTCTAGCGGGAGCCCCCCGCACGAGCAGTACTTC. Translated: CATRTSSGSPPHEQYF. The chain recombines TRBV24-1 with TRBJ2-7; 10 nucleotides agree with TRBD2. The CDR3 loop spans 16 amino acids. V dropped 9 bases and J dropped 5; count of bases not matched to a gene: 15. Germline V gives CDR1 KGHDR, CDR2 SFDVKD.

The chain is built from TRBV7-2 and TRBJ1-4; D gene uncertain. From germline, CDR1 is SGHTA and CDR2 FQGNSA. Trimming took 4 bases from V and 0 from J, leaving 6 bases between them. The CDR3 totals 14 residues. CDR3 loop: CASSSRATNEKLFF. CDR3 bases: TGTGCCAGCAGCTCACGGGCAACTAATGAAAAACTGTTTTTT.

This chain joins TRBV5-1 and TRBJ2-4, with 10 bases aligning to TRBD1. Per the germline V gene, CDR1 is SGHRS and CDR2 is YFSETQ. Trimming cost V 4 bases and J 3 bases; bases outside gene matches: 7. The CDR3 has 16 residues. CDR3 sequence: CASSTGTGAHKNIQYF. The CDR3 DNA sequence: TGCGCCAGCAGCACCGGGACAGGGGCCCACAAAAACATTCAGTACTTC.

This clonotype was seen more than once but under ten times. The chain uses TRBV4-2 and TRBJ1-2, with 8 bases fitting TRBD1. The V gene end was trimmed by 0 bases and the J gene end by 6 bases; junction bases not matched to a gene: 9. CDR3 length equals 16 residues. The germline gives CDR1 LGHNA, CDR2 YNFKEQ. The DNA of the CDR3 is TGTGCCAGCAGCCAAGATTATAGGACAGGGCTAAATGGCTACACCTTC. Translation gives CASSQDYRTGLNGYTF.

This clonotype occurred a few times. This chain uses TRBV19 with TRBJ1-1, with 10 bases identical to TRBD1. The V gene's germline CDR1 is LNHDA and CDR2 SQIVND (reference sequence). The CDR3 runs 13 residues. Germline trimming cut 4 bases from V and 10 bases from J; bases unmatched to any gene: 6. In DNA form, the CDR3 reads TGTGCCAGTAGTACAGACAGGGGGCGCGGAGCTTTCTTT. Protein sequence: CASSTDRGRGAFF.

The rearrangement links TRBV9 to TRBJ1-2; possible D gene TRBD1, 6 bases. Germline V lookup: CDR1 SGDLS, CDR2 YYNGEE. With 2 bases removed from V and 7 bases from J, the gap between germline ends came to 12 bases. The CDR3 is 13 amino acids. Here the CDR3 DNA reads TGTGCCAGCAGCGTCGGGGGGCCGGGTGGCTACACCTTC. This codes for CASSVGGPGGYTF. Complete variable domain (other parts from reference TRBV9 and TRBJ1-2): DSGVTQTPKHLITATGQRVTLRCSPRSGDLSVYWYQQSLDQGLQFLIQYYNGEERAKGNILERFSAQQFPDLHSELNLSSLELGDSALYFCASSVGGPGGYTFGSGTRLTVV.

This clonotype showed up just a few times. The chain combines TRBV5-6 with TRBJ1-4; 7 nucleotides align to TRBD1. The V and J ends lost 6 bases and 7 bases, in that order; junction bases with no gene match: 9. The CDR3 runs 14 residues. CDR1 is SGHDT, CDR2 YYEEEE, per germline. The CDR3 nucleotides are TGTGCCAGCACCCGGGACAGATCAACTGAAAAACTGTTTTTT. Protein sequence: CASTRDRSTEKLFF.

The rearrangement links TRBV5-1 to TRBJ2-2; possibly TRBD1 for D (5 bases). Germline V gives CDR1 SGHRS, CDR2 YFSETQ. This CDR3 contains 13 residues. Trimming removed 3 bases from V and 6 bases from J, with 9 bases in between. As DNA, the CDR3 is TGCGCCAGCAGCTCAGGGTCGCCCGGGGAGCTGTTTTTT. Protein: CASSSGSPGELFF. The whole variable domain, remainder taken from reference TRBV5-1 and TRBJ2-2, is KAGVTQTPRYLIKTRGQQVTLSCSPISGHRSVSWYQQTPGQGLQFLFEYFSETQRNKGNFPGRFSGRQFSNSRSEMNVSTLELGDSALYLCASSSGSPGELFFGEGSRLTVL.

The V gene is TRBV5-4, the J gene TRBJ2-5; TRBD2 matches 11 bases. CDR1 SGHNT and CDR2 YYREEE come from the germline V gene (reference sequence). V lost 3 bases, J lost 3 bases, and 7 bases stayed unmatched. This CDR3 is built from 16 residues. CDR3: CASSSLSGGAKETQYF. The CDR3 DNA reads as TGTGCCAGCAGCTCCCTTAGCGGGGGGGCCAAAGAGACCCAGTACTTC.

The DNA for the CDR3 is TGCGCCAGCAGCACACAGAACTCTAACACTGAAGCTTTCTTT. It yields the protein CASSTQNSNTEAFF. The chain joins TRBV5-1 to TRBJ1-1; D not resolved. CDR3 length equals 14 residues. CDR1 SGHRS and CDR2 YFSETQ come from the germline V gene. The ends were cut back, 4 bases at V and 2 bases at J, with 12 bases in the middle.

This clonotype was observed a handful of times. The chain recombines TRBV6-5 with TRBJ2-5; 8 nucleotides agree with TRBD2. This CDR3 region has 16 residues. Losses at the gene ends were 2 bases for V and 5 bases for J; bases not matched to a gene: 10. Per the germline V gene, CDR1 is MNHEY and CDR2 is SVGAGI. The CDR3 region is CASSYVSTGGVETQYF. DNA of the CDR3: TGTGCCAGCAGTTACGTCTCGACGGGAGGGGTCGAGACCCAGTACTTC.

This clonotype showed up just a few times. The chain is built from TRBV6-5 and TRBJ1-6, with D maybe TRBD1 (6 bases). CDR1 MNHEY and CDR2 SVGAGI come from the germline V gene. CDR3 length equals 15 residues. Trimming left V 6 bases short and J 11 bases short, with 20 bases between. The DNA of the CDR3 is TGTGCCAGCAGATCCGGGACAAGGACCGGTCCACCCCTCCACTTT. Its protein is CASRSGTRTGPPLHF.